These 32 T cell receptor beta chains share one sample of origin, sequenced in a study of regulatory T cells in long-lasting Graves disease. Noted time point: newly diagnosed GD, antithyroid drugs for less than 3 months. Making the TCR library involved RNA that had been extracted from PBMCs. Libraries of TCR beta came from iRepertoire HTBI primers plus Arm-PCR of CDR3 regions. Via MiXCR, TCRdb re-called the multiplex PCR reads, giving one row per CDR3 protein. This table holds about 560,000 distinct CDR3 sequences, about 15% found once. A further study also used this sample, focusing on T cells in Graves' hyperthyroidism and ophthalmopathy.

The sequencing used peripheral blood mononuclear cells (PBMCs), collected at new diagnosis, from a patient treated with antithyroid drugs. These receptors were obtained from a man younger than 30 with Graves disease.

This clonotype was detected a few times. CDR3 nucleotide sequence: TGTGCCACCACGGACCTCGGACAGCCCTACGAGCAGTACTTC. Amino acids: CATTDLGQPYEQYF. The V call is TRBV6-1, the J call TRBJ2-7, with D possibly being TRBD1 (6 bases). The CDR3 sequence is 14 residues long. V lost 10 bases to trimming and J lost 2 bases, with 18 bases between them. Looked up from germline, CDR1 is MNHNS and CDR2 is SASEGT.

This clonotype was seen repeatedly, ten times or more. The CDR3 DNA reads TGTGCCAGCAGCTTACAACAGGGTGAAGCTTTCTTT. This codes for CASSLQQGEAFF. J is TRBJ1-1 and V is TRBV11-2; D might be TRBD1 (6 bases). Germline assignment: CDR1 SGHAT and CDR2 FQNNGV. The CDR3 is 12 residues long. V was shortened by 2 bases and J by 7 bases, with 8 bases between the two germline ends. The whole variable domain, filled in from reference TRBV11-2 and TRBJ1-1, reads EAGVAQSPRYKIIEKRQSVAFWCNPISGHATLYWYQQILGQGPKLLIQFQNNGVVDDSQLPKDRFSAERLKGVDSTLKIQPAKLEDSAVYLCASSLQQGEAFFGQGTRLTVV.

This clonotype was observed at least ten times. The CDR3 DNA is TGTGCCTGGAGTCCGGGCTGGTACGAGCAGTACTTC. This encodes CAWSPGWYEQYF. This chain links TRBV30 with TRBJ2-7; D unclear. The CDR3 covers 12 residues. Germline V gene data show CDR1 as GTSNPN and CDR2 as SVGIG (reference sequence). The V end lost 2 bases, the J end lost 4 bases, and 9 bases lay between the germline ends.

The rearrangement uses TRBV4-1 and TRBJ1-1, with a possible D match to TRBD1 (5 bases). CDR3 length: 12 amino acids. V was clipped by 3 bases and J by 5 bases, with 7 bases between them. Germline V gene sequence: CDR1 MGHRA, CDR2 YSYEKL. Here the CDR3 reads CASSHGTTEAFF. DNA for the CDR3: TGCGCCAGCAGCCACGGGACTACTGAAGCTTTCTTT.

The J gene is TRBJ2-3, the V gene TRBV20-1, with TRBD2 matching over 11 bases. There are 14 residues in the CDR3. In germline, CDR1 is DFQATT, CDR2 SNEGSKA (reference sequence). The J segment lost 6 bases and the V segment lost 3 bases, leaving 5 bases of the junction unmatched. The DNA for the CDR3 is TGCAGTGCTAGTAAGGCTAGCGGGGGGGATACGCAGTATTTT. Protein: CSASKASGGDTQYF.

V usage is TRBV20-1 and J usage is TRBJ1-1; tentative D call: TRBD1 (6 bases). Trimming removed 0 bases at V and 6 bases at J, with 17 bases between. CDR3 length: 15 amino acids. Germline V CDR1 and CDR2: DFQATT, SNEGSKA (reference sequence). The CDR3 bases are TGCAGTGCTAGAGAGTTGGGACACCGTCTCTCTGAAGCTTTCTTT. Translating it yields CSARELGHRLSEAFF.

The chain combines TRBV27 with TRBJ2-6; D uncertain. Germline CDR1 and CDR2: MNHEY and SMNVEV (reference sequence). Trimming stripped 4 bases from V and 6 bases from J, with 10 bases between. The CDR3 covers 14 residues. The CDR3 here is CASSSPHVANVLTF. The CDR3 DNA is TGTGCCAGCAGTTCCCCTCACGTGGCCAACGTCCTGACTTTC.

The chain carries TRBV19 and TRBJ2-2, with a weak D call TRBD1 (5 bases). Germline CDR1 and CDR2: LNHDA and SQIVND (reference sequence). V lost 3 bases and J lost 9, with 8 bases in between. This CDR3 has 12 amino acids. The CDR3 coding sequence is TGTGCCAGTAGTATTCAGGGCAGGGAGCTGTTTTTT. Protein: CASSIQGRELFF.

This clonotype has more than one count but fewer than ten. The chain couples TRBV7-3 to TRBJ2-1, with 12 bases that match TRBD2. Trimming removed 5 bases from V and 6 bases from J; junction bases left unmatched: 8. The germline CDR1 and CDR2 sequences are SGHTA and FQGTGA. This CDR3 contains 16 residues. The CDR3 here is CASSLTSGGGGNEQFF. Written as DNA, the CDR3 is TGTGCCAGCAGCCTGACTAGCGGGGGAGGGGGCAATGAGCAGTTCTTC.

V and J are TRBV3-1 and TRBJ2-3, with 11 bases aligning to TRBD2. Germline values: CDR1 LGHDT, CDR2 YNNKEL (reference sequence). The CDR3 runs 17 residues. J gave up 3 bases and V 4 bases, and 9 bases lay outside the gene matches. The DNA for the CDR3 is TGTGCCAGCAGCCGGGGTAGCGGGAGGGTATGGACAGATACGCAGTATTTT. Protein sequence: CASSRGSGRVWTDTQYF.

This clonotype was seen at least ten times. The rearrangement links TRBV27 to TRBJ2-1; unclear D gene. V gave up 5 bases and J gave up 7 bases, with 15 bases separating them. The CDR3 is 14 amino acids. Looked up from germline, CDR1 is MNHEY and CDR2 is SMNVEV (reference sequence). Here the CDR3 DNA reads TGTGCCAGCAGTGTACTTGATGCGAGTAATGAGCAGTTCTTC. This sequence encodes CASSVLDASNEQFF.

The genes are TRBV20-1 and TRBJ2-1; tentatively, D is TRBD2 (5 bases). The germline V and J ends were trimmed by 6 bases and 9 bases, with 18 bases remaining between them. This CDR3 has 13 amino acids. Germline lookup yields CDR1 DFQATT and CDR2 SNEGSKA (reference sequence). CDR3 sequence: CSADPDGVGEQFF. In DNA, the CDR3 is TGCAGTGCGGACCCGGACGGGGTGGGTGAGCAGTTCTTC.

This clonotype was counted at least ten times. This rearrangement joins TRBV12-3 or TRBV12-4 to TRBJ2-7; D assignment may be TRBD1 or TRBD2 (5 bases each). V shed 6 bases and J shed 0 bases, with 15 bases lying between them. The CDR3 consists of 15 residues. Written as DNA, the CDR3 is TGTGCCAGCAGCCCTATGGTGGGGACCTCCTACGAGCAGTACTTC. It encodes CASSPMVGTSYEQYF.

The chain is built from TRBV29-1 and TRBJ1-1; D is uncertain. The CDR3 is made up of 13 amino acids. V lost 8 bases, J lost 3 bases, and 16 bases lay in between. Germline CDR1 is SQVTM and CDR2 is ANQGSEA. The chain's CDR3 is CSLFLGRDTEAFF. DNA for the CDR3: TGCAGCCTCTTCTTGGGGAGGGACACTGAAGCTTTCTTT.

The chain uses TRBV10-3 and TRBJ1-6; D unclear. Per the germline V gene, CDR1 is ENHRY and CDR2 is SYGVKD. The CDR3 sequence is 14 residues long. The V end was cut by 2 bases, the J end by 8 bases, with 10 bases between. The CDR3: CAISERGLYSPLHF. CDR3 sequence (DNA): TGTGCCATCAGTGAGAGAGGGCTCTATTCACCCCTCCACTTT.

This clonotype was seen a few times. The genes are TRBV2 and TRBJ1-5; unclear D gene. The CDR3 loop spans 15 amino acids. The V end lost 3 bases, the J end lost 2 bases, and 11 bases lay between the germline ends. Germline V gives CDR1 SNHLY, CDR2 FYNNEI. The CDR3 spells CASSESVGGNQPQHF. The CDR3 nucleotides are TGTGCCAGCAGTGAGTCCGTCGGAGGCAATCAGCCCCAGCATTTT.

This clonotype was seen only a few times. The V and J genes are TRBV5-1 and TRBJ1-2; D gene uncertain. Trimming cost V 4 bases and J 4 bases, with 14 bases left between them. Germline CDR1 is SGHRS and CDR2 is YFSETQ. The CDR3 extends over 14 amino acids. CDR3 protein: CASSPDGSAYGYTF. The DNA of the CDR3 is TGCGCCAGCAGCCCGGACGGGTCGGCCTATGGCTACACCTTC.

The V gene is TRBV12-3 or TRBV12-4, the J gene TRBJ1-1; TRBD1 aligns across 10 bases. J gave up 4 bases and V 9 bases, and 14 bases lay outside the gene matches. CDR3 length: 16 residues. CDR3 DNA sequence: TGTGCCAGTAGTAAGGCTTGGACAGGGGGGATCACTGAAGCTTTCTTT. Its translation: CASSKAWTGGITEAFF.

V usage is TRBV5-4 and J usage is TRBJ2-3, with 12 bases fitting TRBD2. Germline CDR1 SGHNT, CDR2 YYREEE (reference sequence). The V segment lost 4 bases and the J segment 1 base; nucleotides outside the gene matches: 16. This CDR3 has 20 amino acids. In DNA form, the CDR3 reads TGTGCCAGCAGCGCAGGACTAGCGGGGAGCGGACCCGGGGGCACAGATACGCAGTATTTT. Translating gives CASSAGLAGSGPGGTDTQYF.

In this sample, this clonotype turned up many times. This chain connects TRBV11-2 to TRBJ2-1, with D perhaps TRBD2 (6 bases). Germline V gene data show CDR1 as SGHAT and CDR2 as FQNNGV. The CDR3 is 15 amino acids. The ends were cut back, 3 bases at V and 3 bases at J, with 12 bases in the middle. In DNA form, the CDR3 reads TGTGCCAGCAGCTTCCCGGGGGTACGCTACAATGAGCAGTTCTTC. Translated, it gives CASSFPGVRYNEQFF.

The sample holds a few counts of this clonotype. The chain combines TRBV5-1 with TRBJ2-1; D remains ambiguous. The CDR3 contains 13 residues. Germline-derived CDR1 and CDR2 are SGHRS and YFSETQ. V lost 4 bases, J lost 6 bases, and 11 bases lay in between. The CDR3: CASSRTPSNEQFF. In DNA, the CDR3 is TGCGCCAGCAGCAGGACCCCAAGCAATGAGCAGTTCTTC.

CDR3 nucleotide sequence: TGCGCCAGCAGCTTGGCTCCGGAGGTGAACACTGAAGCTTTCTTT. As protein: CASSLAPEVNTEAFF. V usage is TRBV5-1 and J usage is TRBJ1-1; D is unclear. The V end was cut by 0 bases, the J end by 0 bases, with 9 bases between. This CDR3 region has 15 residues. Germline CDR1 is SGHRS and CDR2 is YFSETQ.

This clonotype occurred many times. The chain carries TRBV4-1 and TRBJ2-7; 10 bases are a match to TRBD2. CDR1 and CDR2 from the germline V gene are MGHRA and YSYEKL. Unmatched junction bases numbered 12, after V lost 1 base and J lost 6 bases. The CDR3 runs 17 residues. DNA of the CDR3: TGCGCCAGCAGCCAAGCTTTCGAGCGGGAGGGTTGGGTCGAGCAGTACTTC. This codes for CASSQAFEREGWVEQYF.

This clonotype came up many times. The V gene is TRBV6-1, the J gene TRBJ1-2; D not resolved. V was trimmed by 6 bases and J by 8 bases, leaving 13 bases between them. CDR1 is MNHNS and CDR2 is SASEGT in the germline V gene. The CDR3 spans 12 residues. In nucleotides, the CDR3 is TGTGCCAGCAGGAAAGAAGCGAAAGGCTACACCTTC. Translation: CASRKEAKGYTF.

At least ten counts were recorded for this clonotype. V gene TRBV5-1 combines with J gene TRBJ2-5; 11 bases align to TRBD1. With V trimmed by 1 base and J by 5 bases, 7 bases remained unmatched. This CDR3 has 16 amino acids. Germline loops: CDR1 SGHRS, CDR2 YFSETQ. The CDR3 coding sequence is TGCGCCAGCAGCTTGTCAGGACAGGGGGCGAAGGAGACCCAGTACTTC. Its translation: CASSLSGQGAKETQYF.

For this clonotype: This clone may be a read error of a much larger clone one base away. Because the CDR3 is missing its conserved closing phenylalanine or tryptophan, this is likely a read error. This chain joins TRBV30 and TRBJ1-3; D call uncertain. Trimming took off 1 base at V and 0 bases at J, with 1 base between the two ends. The CDR3 is made up of 12 amino acids. The germline V gene has CDR1 GTSNPN and CDR2 SVGIG (reference sequence). DNA for the CDR3: TGTGCCTGGAGTGCCTCTGGAAACACCATATATTCT. Protein: CAWSASGNTIYS.

This CDR3 is CAISESTEGNTIYF. The CDR3 nucleotides read TGTGCCATCAGTGAGTCAACAGAGGGAAACACCATATATTTT. The rearrangement uses TRBV10-3 and TRBJ1-3; no clear D gene. This CDR3 comprises 14 residues. Trimming cost V 0 bases and J 4 bases, with 7 bases left between them. Looked up from germline, CDR1 is ENHRY and CDR2 is SYGVKD.

This clonotype was picked up many times. A read error may account for a junction end that differs from germline. The V call is TRBV27, the J call TRBJ2-7, with 9 bases identical to TRBD1. CDR1 is MNHEY and CDR2 is SMNVEV in the germline V gene (reference sequence). This CDR3 has 14 amino acids. This chain's CDR3 is CVSSFWDRDGKQYF. The CDR3 DNA sequence: TGTGTCAGCAGCTTTTGGGACAGGGACGGGAAGCAGTACTTC.

Of note for this clonotype: The CDR3 carries no conserved terminal phenylalanine or tryptophan, so it likely arises from a read error. The chain combines TRBV6-1 with TRBJ2-7; 7 bases fit TRBD1. V trimming: 3 bases; J trimming: 0 bases; junction bases outside the gene matches: 5. CDR3 length: 15 amino acids. Germline CDR1 reads MNHNS; CDR2 reads SASEGT. CDR3 loop: CASSEETGSSYEQYL. The DNA of the CDR3 is TGTGCCAGCAGTGAGGAGACAGGGAGCTCCTACGAGCAGTACCTC.

This clonotype was seen many times. This sequence joins TRBV27 and TRBJ2-3, with TRBD2 as a possible D gene (5 bases). Germline CDR1 reads MNHEY; CDR2 reads SMNVEV (reference sequence). This CDR3 is 16 amino acids long. V dropped 2 bases and J dropped 2 bases, with 14 bases sitting between them. The CDR3 loop reads CASSLREVGATDTQYF. The DNA of the CDR3 is TGTGCCAGCAGTTTACGGGAAGTGGGAGCCACAGATACGCAGTATTTT.

The sample holds a few counts of this clonotype. The rearrangement joins TRBV6-5 to TRBJ2-1; D unclear. The last part of the DNA fits TRBJ2-5 better; the J call may be wrong. The CDR3 is 15 residues long. CDR1 is MNHEY, CDR2 SVGAGI, per germline. In DNA, the CDR3 is TGTGCCAGCAGTTACTATGGGTCGCCCGAGAGGACCCAGTACTTC. It yields the protein CASSYYGSPERTQYF.

This clonotype was seen at least ten times. The chain combines TRBV15 with TRBJ2-5; 11 bases map to TRBD2. The CDR3 loop spans 16 amino acids. The V gene's germline CDR1 is LNHNV and CDR2 YYDKDF (reference sequence). The J segment lost 5 bases and the V segment lost 0 bases, leaving 5 bases of the junction unmatched. This CDR3 is CATSRDSGRAWETQYF. The CDR3 DNA is TGTGCCACCAGCAGAGATAGCGGGAGGGCCTGGGAGACCCAGTACTTC.